The 16 T cell receptor beta chains below were found in one sample sequenced in a study of beta chain features in type 1 diabetes. Every isolated RNA sample was fully reverse transcribed, so sequencing captured expressed TCRB transcripts. The data were produced by immunoSEQ multiplex PCR, yet TCRdb's version contains in-frame clones alone and is incomplete. The sample shows about 320,000 clones, 12% to 15% of them seen only once. The sequenced sample was central memory CD4+ T cells from blood. These receptor sequences come from a man aged 25-40 years in good health.

This sequence joins TRBV5-4 and TRBJ1-1; D remains unclear. The ends were cut back, 1 base at V and 1 base at J, with 8 bases in the middle. This CDR3 is built from 14 residues. In germline, CDR1 is SGHNT, CDR2 YYREEE (reference sequence). In DNA form, the CDR3 reads TGTGCCAGCAGCTTGTCTCAGCGGAACACTGAAGCTTTCTTT. Amino acid sequence: CASSLSQRNTEAFF.

The V and J genes are TRBV30 and TRBJ1-4; tentatively, D is TRBD1 (6 bases). This CDR3 comprises 16 residues. Per the germline V gene, CDR1 is GTSNPN and CDR2 is SVGIG (reference sequence). Trimming cost V 6 bases and J 0 bases, with 17 bases left between them. The CDR3: CACTTPGQATNEKLFF. The DNA of the CDR3 is TGTGCCTGCACAACCCCGGGACAAGCAACTAATGAAAAACTGTTTTTT.

The chain couples TRBV7-9 to TRBJ1-4; possible D gene TRBD1, 6 bases. CDR1 and CDR2 (germline): SEHNR, FQNEAQ (reference sequence). The CDR3 length is 15 residues. Trimming left V 5 bases short and J 5 bases short, with 15 bases between. DNA for the CDR3: TGTGCCAGCAGCCCCCCCAGGGGACAAAATGAAAAACTGTTTTTT. Amino acid sequence: CASSPPRGQNEKLFF.

Concerning this clone itself: The same CDR3 is also encoded by other DNA sequences in this sample. This chain uses TRBV6-5 with TRBJ1-1; 8 positions match TRBD1. Germline V CDR1 and CDR2: MNHEY, SVGAGI. The length of the CDR3 is 13 residues. Germline trimming cut 4 bases from V and 4 bases from J; bases unmatched to any gene: 2. The CDR3 here is CASSSTGGTEAFF. The CDR3 nucleotides are TGTGCCAGCAGTTCTACAGGGGGCACTGAAGCTTTCTTT.

This clone was picked up a small number of times. The sample holds other DNA sequences that translate to the same CDR3. The chain uses TRBV5-4 and TRBJ2-5, with D perhaps assigned TRBD1 or TRBD2 (5 bases each). The CDR3 totals 13 residues. The V gene lost 5 bases and the J gene lost 5 bases, with 13 bases spanning the gap. Germline CDR1 reads SGHNT; CDR2 reads YYREEE (reference sequence). CDR3 nucleotides: TGTGCCAGCAGTACCGACAGAGGGGAGACCCAGTACTTC. Protein product: CASSTDRGETQYF.

Regarding this clone: This same CDR3 is encoded by further DNA sequences in the sample. This chain joins TRBV29-1 and TRBJ1-2; no clear D. The CDR3 consists of 12 residues. V shed 4 bases and J shed 2 bases, with 8 bases lying between them. The germline V gene encodes CDR1 SQVTM and CDR2 ANQGSEA. CDR3 amino acids: CSVVGGNYGYTF. In nucleotides, the CDR3 is TGCAGCGTTGTGGGTGGAAACTATGGCTACACCTTC.

This clone occurred many times. The chain employs TRBV5-4 and TRBJ2-1; 9 bases agree with TRBD2. Germline values: CDR1 SGHNT, CDR2 YYREEE (reference sequence). The CDR3 extends over 16 amino acids. Trimming cost V 0 bases and J 7 bases; bases outside gene matches: 8. The CDR3 loop reads CASSLAAASGKNEQFF. As DNA, the CDR3 is TGTGCCAGCAGCTTGGCCGCGGCTAGCGGGAAGAATGAGCAGTTCTTC.

This sequence joins TRBV5-4 and TRBJ2-2; D call uncertain. The V end lost 4 bases, the J end lost 2 bases, and 15 bases lay between the germline ends. CDR3 length equals 16 residues. Germline V gene data show CDR1 as SGHNT and CDR2 as YYREEE (reference sequence). The CDR3 nucleotides are TGTGCCAGCAGCGCTGACGTAGGCTTCAACACCGGGGAGCTGTTTTTT. It translates to CASSADVGFNTGELFF.

This clone was seen only a few times. This chain connects TRBV5-1 to TRBJ2-1, with 9 bases fitting TRBD2. CDR3 length: 14 amino acids. Trimming cost V 4 bases and J 7 bases; bases outside gene matches: 6. Germline V gene lookup returns CDR1 SGHRS and CDR2 YFSETQ. DNA for the CDR3: TGCGCCAGCAGCCCACGGACTAGCGTAAATGAGCAGTTCTTC. Protein product: CASSPRTSVNEQFF. Complete variable domain (other parts from reference TRBV5-1 and TRBJ2-1): KAGVTQTPRYLIKTRGQQVTLSCSPISGHRSVSWYQQTPGQGLQFLFEYFSETQRNKGNFPGRFSGRQFSNSRSEMNVSTLELGDSALYLCASSPRTSVNEQFFGPGTRLTVL.

This clone occurred a few times. The chain combines TRBV10-3 with TRBJ2-3; D unresolved. Trimming removed 4 bases at V and 2 bases at J, with 13 bases between. The CDR3 loop spans 15 amino acids. The germline gives CDR1 ENHRY, CDR2 SYGVKD. The CDR3 DNA reads TGTGCCATCAGTGGAGTAGCTGCCTTCACAGATACGCAGTATTTT. Translating gives CAISGVAAFTDTQYF.

The genes are TRBV11-2 and TRBJ2-2; perhaps TRBD1 as D (5 bases). The CDR3 runs 13 residues. V lost 4 bases to trimming and J lost 7 bases, with 10 bases between them. Germline assignment: CDR1 SGHAT and CDR2 FQNNGV. Written as DNA, the CDR3 is TGTGCCAGCAGCTCTTCAGGGATCGGGGAGCTGTTTTTT. Translating gives CASSSSGIGELFF.

This clone was picked up a small number of times. The V gene is TRBV7-8, the J gene TRBJ1-5; D ambiguous. The V end was cut by 2 bases, the J end by 4 bases, with 12 bases between. CDR3 size: 15 residues. From germline, CDR1 is SGHVS and CDR2 FQNEAQ. The CDR3, as DNA: TGTGCCAGCAGCTTAAGCTCTAGGGTTAATCAGCCCCAGCATTTT. This gives the protein CASSLSSRVNQPQHF.

This clone was observed a handful of times. The V and J genes are TRBV7-2 and TRBJ1-3; TRBD1 is a possible D gene (5 bases). Germline loops: CDR1 SGHTA, CDR2 FQGNSA. Trimming removed 3 bases at V and 5 bases at J, with 8 bases between. The CDR3 has 13 residues. CDR3 residues: CASSLGQRNTIYF. The CDR3 DNA reads TGTGCCAGCAGCTTGGGGCAGAGAAACACCATATATTTT.

To note about this clone: Given a far larger clone just one base away, this is likely a sequencing read error. Here the CDR3 DNA reads TGCGCCAGCAGCTTCGAGCTACCGAACACTGAAGCTTTCTTT. Its translation: CASSFELPNTEAFF. V gene TRBV5-1 combines with J gene TRBJ1-1; D not resolved. CDR3 length: 14 amino acids. CDR1 SGHRS and CDR2 YFSETQ come from the germline V gene. Trimming removed 2 bases at V and 1 base at J, with 9 bases between.

This clone was detected many times. The chain carries TRBV28 and TRBJ1-5, with D possibly TRBD1 on 5 matching bases. Germline V gene sequence: CDR1 MDHEN, CDR2 SYDVKM. This CDR3 spans 14 amino acids. V shed 4 bases and J shed 4 bases, with 11 bases lying between them. In nucleotides, the CDR3 is TGTGCCAGCAGTTCGTTGGGGGATAATCAGCCCCAGCATTTT. Its translation: CASSSLGDNQPQHF.

This clone has ten or more counts. V gene TRBV6-1 combines with J gene TRBJ2-6; D is unclear. The CDR3 has 14 residues. CDR1 and CDR2 (germline): MNHNS, SASEGT. V was cut by 4 bases and J by 1 base, with 5 bases left in between. CDR3 sequence reads: CASSARSGANVLTF. As DNA, the CDR3 is TGTGCCAGCAGTGCGCGTTCTGGGGCCAACGTCCTGACTTTC.